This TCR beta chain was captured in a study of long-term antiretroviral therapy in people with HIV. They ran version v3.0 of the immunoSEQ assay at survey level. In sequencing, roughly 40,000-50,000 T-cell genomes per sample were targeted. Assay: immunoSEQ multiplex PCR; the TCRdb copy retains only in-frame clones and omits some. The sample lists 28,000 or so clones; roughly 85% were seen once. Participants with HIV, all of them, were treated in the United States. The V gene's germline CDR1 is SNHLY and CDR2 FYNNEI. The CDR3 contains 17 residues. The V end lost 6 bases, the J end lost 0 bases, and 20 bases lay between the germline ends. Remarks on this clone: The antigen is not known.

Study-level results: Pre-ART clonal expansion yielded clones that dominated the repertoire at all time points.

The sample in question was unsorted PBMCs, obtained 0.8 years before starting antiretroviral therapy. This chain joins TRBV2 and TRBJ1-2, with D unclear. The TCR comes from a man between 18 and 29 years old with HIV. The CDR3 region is CASSVPVESNSNYGYTF. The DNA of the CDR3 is TGTGCCAGCAGCGTCCCGGTTGAATCGAACTCTAACTATGGCTACACCTTC.